These 4 T cell receptor beta chains were sequenced from one sample in a study of post-analysis software for immune sequencing data (dated by TCRdb to about 2015). On the study overall, not on this receptor specifically: A handful of TRBV segments, including TRBV5-6, TRBV5-1 and TRBV20-1, were significantly more frequent in patients than controls.

Library preparation employed PCR. Instrument on record: Illumina HiSeq 2500. To reduce PCR and sequencing biases, unique molecular identifiers were built into the TCR beta cDNA libraries. The public reads were run again by TCRdb, first through fastp at Q25 and then through MiXCR, and only productive beta chains were kept. Entries are consolidated by CDR3 protein sequence, retaining the most common genes and DNA. This sample is represented by about 820,000 distinct CDR3 sequences; about 53% of them were singletons. Roughly 4.4% of the sample lies in the top ten. Their antigens remain unidentified. Sequenced material: blood. All receptors come from a girl aged 10-17 years with multiple sclerosis.

The rearrangement joins TRBV20-1 to TRBJ2-7; D call uncertain. Looked up from germline, CDR1 is DFQATT and CDR2 is SNEGSKA (reference sequence). The CDR3 contains 14 residues. Trimming removed 5 bases from V and 6 bases from J, with 20 bases in between. CDR3 residues: CSARVPGNNGEQYF. As DNA, the CDR3 is TGCAGTGCTCGGGTTCCTGGGAACAATGGCGAGCAGTACTTC.

The chain joins TRBV4-1 to TRBJ2-1, with 10 nucleotides matching TRBD1. The germline CDR1 and CDR2 sequences are MGHRA and YSYEKL. Trimming removed 4 bases from V and 4 bases from J; junction bases left unmatched: 10. There are 17 residues in the CDR3. CDR3 nucleotides: TGCGCCAGCAGCCCAGGGAGAGACAGGGGGCCTTACAATGAGCAGTTCTTC. It translates to CASSPGRDRGPYNEQFF.

This chain links TRBV29-1 with TRBJ2-1, with D possibly matching TRBD1 (6 bases). V lost 0 bases to trimming and J lost 4 bases, with 13 bases between them. This CDR3 comprises 15 residues. Germline CDR1 and CDR2: SQVTM and ANQGSEA. The CDR3 nucleotides are TGCAGCGTTGAAGACTCCTTCGGACAGTACAATGAGCAGTTCTTC. Residues: CSVEDSFGQYNEQFF.

The gene calls are TRBV15 and TRBJ2-1; 8 bases agree with TRBD2. The V and J ends lost 4 bases and 7 bases, in that order; junction bases with no gene match: 9. The CDR3 is 15 residues long. The germline gives CDR1 LNHNV, CDR2 YYDKDF (reference sequence). The CDR3 loop reads CATSKLLAVGNEQFF. CDR3 nucleotide sequence: TGTGCCACCAGCAAACTACTAGCGGTTGGGAATGAGCAGTTCTTC.